Shown below are 8 T cell receptor beta chains from a single sample sequenced in a study of blood T cell repertoires in COVID-19. Produced via immunoSEQ multiplex PCR; TCRdb's table is partial and in-frame only. Here the sample spans about 200,000 clones, around 90% being singletons. Sequencing was done on a sample of peripheral blood. These receptor sequences come from a middle-aged man with acute or convalescent COVID-19.

The genes are TRBV9 and TRBJ1-2; the match to TRBD1 covers 10 bases. With V trimmed by 6 bases and J by 7 bases, 18 bases remained unmatched. This CDR3 region has 17 residues. Germline CDR1 is SGDLS and CDR2 is YYNGEE. CDR3 in DNA: TGTGCCAGCACAACGGGGCCGACCGGGACAGGGGCTTCTGGCTACACCTTC. This encodes CASTTGPTGTGASGYTF. The full variable domain, with the rest looked up from reference TRBV9 and TRBJ1-2, is DSGVTQTPKHLITATGQRVTLRCSPRSGDLSVYWYQQSLDQGLQFLIQYYNGEERAKGNILERFSAQQFPDLHSELNLSSLELGDSALYFCASTTGPTGTGASGYTFGSGTRLTVV.

The rearrangement links TRBV6-6 to TRBJ2-5; 7 bases match TRBD1. The V segment lost 0 bases and the J segment 5 bases; nucleotides outside the gene matches: 6. This CDR3 region has 15 residues. Germline assignment: CDR1 MNHNY and CDR2 SVGAGI (reference sequence). CDR3 sequence: CASSYSDRPRETQYF. In DNA, the CDR3 is TGTGCCAGCAGTTACTCGGACAGGCCCAGGGAGACCCAGTACTTC.

V is TRBV24-1 and J is TRBJ2-1; a weak D match, TRBD1 (6 bases). The V end lost 4 bases, the J end lost 3 bases, and 15 bases lay between the germline ends. CDR3 size: 16 residues. CDR1 is KGHDR and CDR2 is SFDVKD in the germline V gene. The CDR3 protein is CATSDRTQGGYNEQFF. CDR3 nucleotide sequence: TGTGCCACCAGTGACAGGACCCAAGGGGGCTACAATGAGCAGTTCTTC.

V is TRBV29-1 and J is TRBJ2-1, with D perhaps matching TRBD1 (5 bases). The ends were cut back, 7 bases at V and 2 bases at J, with 9 bases in the middle. The CDR3 is made up of 12 amino acids. CDR1 SQVTM and CDR2 ANQGSEA come from the germline V gene. CDR3: CSATVPYNEQFF. CDR3 coding DNA: TGCAGCGCGACAGTCCCCTACAATGAGCAGTTCTTC.

The gene calls are TRBV4-3 and TRBJ1-5; TRBD1 matches at 7 bases. V was clipped by 3 bases and J by 5 bases; unmatched bases: 7. The CDR3 loop spans 15 amino acids. Germline V gives CDR1 LGHNA, CDR2 YSLEER. The CDR3 spells CASSQLEGADQPQHF. The CDR3 nucleotides read TGCGCCAGCAGCCAGCTCGAGGGGGCAGATCAGCCCCAGCATTTT.

The V and J genes are TRBV3-1 (or the pseudogene TRBV3-2) and TRBJ2-2, with D tentatively TRBD2 (6 bases). This CDR3 contains 14 residues. Germline CDR1 is LGHDT and CDR2 is YNNKEL (reference sequence). Trimming removed 2 bases at V and 7 bases at J, with 11 bases between. This CDR3 is CASSQWGDHGELFF. For the CDR3, the DNA is TGTGCCAGCAGCCAATGGGGGGACCACGGGGAGCTGTTTTTT.

This chain connects TRBV6-4 to TRBJ2-2; D is unresolved. CDR3 length: 13 residues. Germline values: CDR1 MRHNA, CDR2 SNTAGT. Trimming cost V 5 bases and J 5 bases, with 9 bases left between them. The CDR3 bases are TGTGCCAGCAGTAGGCCCGGGACCGGGGAGCTGTTTTTT. This gives the protein CASSRPGTGELFF.

The chain has TRBV7-2 and TRBJ1-2; 12 bases agree with TRBD1. The CDR3 is 16 amino acids. V lost 3 bases to trimming and J lost 8 bases; unmatched junction nucleotides: 10. The germline V gene encodes CDR1 SGHTA and CDR2 FQGNSA. For the CDR3, the DNA is TGTGCCAGCAGCTTCCGGGACAGGGGGCGCCAGGGCGGCTACACCTTC. This encodes CASSFRDRGRQGGYTF.